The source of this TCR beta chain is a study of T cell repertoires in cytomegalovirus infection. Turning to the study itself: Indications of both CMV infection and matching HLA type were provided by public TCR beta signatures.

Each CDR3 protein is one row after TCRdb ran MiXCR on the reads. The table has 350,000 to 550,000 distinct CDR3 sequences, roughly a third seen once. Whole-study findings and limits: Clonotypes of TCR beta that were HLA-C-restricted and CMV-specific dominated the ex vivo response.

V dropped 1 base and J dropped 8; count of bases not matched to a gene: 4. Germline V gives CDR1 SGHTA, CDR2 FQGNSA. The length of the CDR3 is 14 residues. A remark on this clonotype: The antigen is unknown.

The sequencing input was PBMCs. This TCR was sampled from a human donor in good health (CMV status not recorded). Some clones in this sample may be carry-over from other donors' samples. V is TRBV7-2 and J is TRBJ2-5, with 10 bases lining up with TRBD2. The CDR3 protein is CASSLGSGGHTQYF. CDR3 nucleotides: TGTGCCAGCAGCTTAGGTAGCGGGGGGCACACCCAGTACTTC.